One and the same sample provided the 31 T cell receptor beta chains below, sequenced in a study of tumor and adjacent non-tumor tissue in lung cancer. The library came from three nested PCR rounds adapted from ARM-PCR protocols. TCRdb re-derived calls from the multiplex PCR reads in MiXCR, one entry per CDR3 protein. The table shows about 85,000 distinct CDR3 sequences, with approximately 57% occurring only once. The template was RNA from unsorted bulk tissue. Material for sequencing was lung tumor tissue. These receptors were obtained from a man aged 65-85 years with non-small cell lung cancer.

Remarks on this clonotype: One end of the junction does not line up with germline, which may come from a read error. The V and J genes are TRBV12-3 or TRBV12-4 and TRBJ1-5; D might be TRBD1 (5 bases). The CDR3 totals 15 residues. CDR3 DNA sequence: TGTGCCGGCAGTCTAGGGGCACTTAGCAATCAGCCCCAGCATTTT. Its protein product is CAGSLGALSNQPQHF.

A note on this clonotype: Its ends do not fully match the called genes, so a read error is possible. The genes are TRBV29-1 and TRBJ1-5, with D unresolved. The CDR3 extends over 14 amino acids. Germline CDR1 is SQVTM and CDR2 is ANQGSEA. The CDR3 reads CSVASVNSNQPQHF. In nucleotides, the CDR3 is TGCAGTGTTGCGTCGGTGAATAGCAATCAGCCCCAGCATTTT.

This clonotype has just one count. One end of the junction is discordant with germline, which a read error may explain. This chain uses TRBV29-1 with TRBJ2-3; 8 bases line up with TRBD2. The CDR3 is 15 residues long. From germline, CDR1 is SQVTM and CDR2 ANQGSEA. The CDR3 protein is CSVDRAGLAGDTQYF. As DNA, the CDR3 is TGCAGCGTTGACCGAGCAGGACTAGCAGGAGATACGCAGTACTTT.

To note about this clonotype: A much larger clone lies one base from this, so it may be a read error. V usage is TRBV30 and J usage is TRBJ1-2; possible D gene TRBD1, 5 bases. Germline CDR1 and CDR2: GTSNPN and SVGIG (reference sequence). The CDR3 contains 15 residues. CDR3 DNA: TGTGCCCATTACAGGCCACTAGACCGAAGAAATGGCTACATCTTC. Residues: CAHYRPLDRRNGYIF.

V is TRBV28 and J is TRBJ1-2; no clear D gene. The germline V and J ends were trimmed by 9 bases and 4 bases, with 15 bases remaining between them. The CDR3 is made up of 13 amino acids. CDR1 and CDR2 from the germline V gene are MDHEN and SYDVKM. The CDR3 spells CASIGRQSYGYTF. The CDR3 DNA is TGTGCCAGTATAGGAAGGCAGTCCTATGGCTACACCTTC.

For this clonotype: The junction departs from the called germline gene at one end, perhaps through a read error. The gene calls are TRBV5-5 and TRBJ2-5; D call uncertain. Germline CDR1 is SGHKS and CDR2 is YYEKEE (reference sequence). CDR3 size: 12 residues. The CDR3 DNA sequence: TGTGCCAGCAGCTTGGACGCGCAGACCCAATACTTC. Amino acid sequence: CASSLDAQTQYF.

Remarks on this clonotype: A clone one base away is much larger, so this may be a read error. This sequence joins TRBV10-3 and TRBJ2-7, with 7 bases that match TRBD2. Germline V gene sequence: CDR1 ENHRY, CDR2 SYGVKD. The V and J ends lost 8 bases and 6 bases, in that order; junction bases with no gene match: 7. This CDR3 spans 12 amino acids. The CDR3 DNA is TGTGCCATCGGCGGGGGAGGAAGCGAGCAGTACTTC. Translating gives CAIGGGGSEQYF.

The sample holds one count of this clonotype. The V and J genes are TRBV29-1 and TRBJ2-2; D call uncertain. Per the germline V gene, CDR1 is SQVTM and CDR2 is ANQGSEA. Trimming pared 3 bases from V and 1 base from J, leaving 9 bases between. The CDR3 consists of 14 residues. The CDR3 region is CSVDIVENTGELFF. CDR3 bases: TGCAGCGTTGATATCGTTGAGAACACCGGGGAGCTGTTTTTT.

This clonotype has at least ten counts. V gene TRBV6-6 combines with J gene TRBJ2-2; 9 positions match TRBD2. J gave up 1 base and V 0 bases, and 12 bases lay outside the gene matches. CDR3 length: 20 residues. Germline values: CDR1 MNHNY, CDR2 SVGAGI (reference sequence). CDR3 sequence reads: CASSYSWSAGGPQNTGELFF. Written as DNA, the CDR3 is TGTGCCAGCAGTTACTCGTGGTCGGCGGGAGGGCCTCAGAACACCGGGGAGCTGTTTTTT.

As concerns this clonotype: The junction differs from germline at one of its ends, possibly a read error. Here the CDR3 DNA reads TGTGCCGGCAGTGGGCTGGGGGCCGCCGGGGAGTTGTTTTTT. Translated, it gives CAGSGLGAAGELFF. The V gene is TRBV6-5, the J gene TRBJ2-2; D is perhaps TRBD1 (6 bases). CDR1 is MNHEY and CDR2 is SVGAGI in the germline V gene. The CDR3 loop spans 14 amino acids.

This clonotype was detected once. A read error is possible here, since a much larger clone lies one base away. This chain uses TRBV11-2 with TRBJ2-1; D uncertain. The germline CDR1 and CDR2 sequences are SGHAT and FQNNGV. The CDR3 sequence is 15 residues long. CDR3 sequence: CASSPEPGQYNEQLF. In DNA form, the CDR3 reads TGTGCCAGCAGCCCGGAACCAGGCCAGTACAATGAGCAGCTCTTC.

A word on this clonotype: This sequence may be a read error, since a much larger clone differs from it by one base. The J gene is TRBJ2-3, the V gene TRBV24-1; no clear D gene. This CDR3 is built from 14 residues. Germline CDR1 is KGHDR and CDR2 is SFDVKD. Trimming pared 1 base from V and 7 bases from J, leaving 11 bases between. The CDR3 region is CATSDFGRAYTQYF. The CDR3 DNA sequence: TGTGCCACCAGTGATTTCGGCCGCGCATATACGCAGTATTTT.

Of note for this clonotype: A much larger clone differs from this one at a single base, so this may be a read error. The V call is TRBV28, the J call TRBJ2-5; 14 nucleotides match TRBD2. The CDR3 has 18 residues. Trimming cost V 5 bases and J 5 bases; bases outside gene matches: 13. Germline CDR1 MDHEN, CDR2 SYDVKM. CDR3 in amino acids: CASSQGLAGGADKETQYF. In DNA, the CDR3 is TGTGCCAGCAGTCAAGGACTAGCGGGAGGCGCAGATAAGGAGACCCAGTACTTC.

This clonotype has ten or more counts. This sequence joins TRBV4-1 and TRBJ2-7; TRBD1 aligns across 8 bases. This CDR3 has 16 amino acids. Trimming took 1 base from V and 1 from J; bases not matched to a gene: 6. CDR1 is MGHRA and CDR2 is YSYEKL in the germline V gene. Here the CDR3 DNA reads TGCGCCAGCAGCCAAGGGATCGGGACAGGTTCCTACGAGCAGTACTTC. Protein: CASSQGIGTGSYEQYF.

Regarding this clonotype: No conserved phenylalanine or tryptophan ends this CDR3, so it is likely a read error. The chain links TRBV12-3 or TRBV12-4 to TRBJ2-5; D might be TRBD1 (6 bases). V was trimmed by 5 bases and J by 2 bases, leaving 12 bases between them. This CDR3 contains 14 residues. CDR3 region: CASSRQVGQETQYS. The CDR3 region has the DNA TGTGCCAGCAGTCGACAGGTTGGTCAAGAGACCCAGTACTCC.

This chain links TRBV29-1 with TRBJ2-3; 7 nucleotides agree with TRBD2. The V and J ends lost 3 bases and 12 bases, in that order; junction bases with no gene match: 12. This CDR3 has 13 residues. Per the germline V gene, CDR1 is SQVTM and CDR2 is ANQGSEA. The CDR3 is CSVDGGSTDAQYF. As DNA, the CDR3 is TGCAGCGTTGATGGCGGGAGCACAGATGCCCAGTATTTT.

Of note for this clonotype: This may be a read error, as it is one base from a much larger clone. The CDR3 nucleotides are TGTGTCTGGAGCGCGACCGGTGAGCAGTTCTTC. As protein: CVWSATGEQFF. The genes are TRBV30 and TRBJ2-1, with unresolved D. CDR3 length: 11 amino acids. The germline CDR1 and CDR2 sequences are GTSNPN and SVGIG (reference sequence).

Concerning this clonotype itself: Just one base apart from a much larger clone, this may be a read error. The chain employs TRBV5-4 and TRBJ1-4; perhaps TRBD1 as D (6 bases). The germline V gene has CDR1 SGHNT and CDR2 YYREEE (reference sequence). The CDR3 has 17 amino acids. CDR3 DNA: TGTGCCAGCAGCTTGAGCTGGACAGAGACAACTAATGAAAAACCGTTTTTT. This translates into CASSLSWTETTNEKPFF. Complete variable domain (other parts from reference TRBV5-4 and TRBJ1-4): ETGVTQSPTHLIKTRGQQVTLRCSSQSGHNTVSWYQQALGQGPQFIFQYYREEENGRGNFPPRFSGLQFPNYSSELNVNALELDDSALYLCASSLSWTETTNEKPFFGSGTQLSVL.

This clonotype occurred many times. The chain links TRBV28 to TRBJ2-7, with 8 bases that match TRBD1. Germline CDR1 is MDHEN and CDR2 is SYDVKM. CDR3 length equals 14 residues. The ends lost 7 bases at V and 0 bases at J; junction bases unmatched: 5. This chain's CDR3 is CASTWTGFSYEQYF. For the CDR3, the DNA is TGTGCCAGCACGTGGACAGGGTTCTCCTACGAGCAGTACTTC.

A word on this clonotype: One junction end disagrees with the germline gene, perhaps due to a read error. The gene calls are TRBV4-1 and TRBJ1-2; TRBD1 matches 10 bases. This CDR3 region has 15 residues. Per germline, CDR1 MGHRA and CDR2 YSYEKL. The CDR3 protein is CANSQGTGEGYGYTF. CDR3 in DNA: TGCGCCAACAGCCAAGGGACAGGGGAGGGCTATGGCTACACCTTC.

With respect to this clonotype: The junction departs from germline at one end; a sequencing error may be responsible. The chain combines TRBV29-1 with TRBJ2-5; D might be TRBD1 or TRBD2, each matching 5 bases. The CDR3 extends over 13 amino acids. Germline V lookup: CDR1 SQVTM, CDR2 ANQGSEA. The CDR3 coding sequence is TGCGGCCCTTGGGGGTCGGCACAAGAGACCCAGTGCTTC. It specifies CGPWGSAQETQCF.

A single count supports this clonotype. Without the conserved terminal phenylalanine or tryptophan, this CDR3 likely stems from a read error. V and J are TRBV11-2 and TRBJ1-4; D perhaps matches TRBD1 (6 bases). The CDR3 consists of 15 residues. Per germline, CDR1 SGHAT and CDR2 FQNNGV. The ends were cut back, 3 bases at V and 9 bases at J, with 17 bases in the middle. The CDR3 DNA follows: TGTGCCAGCAGCTTGGTCGGACAGATTGGTAAAAAACTGTTTATT. Its translation: CASSLVGQIGKKLFI.

A word on this clonotype: A read error may produce the germline difference seen at one junction end. The V gene is TRBV4-1, the J gene TRBJ2-1; TRBD2 agrees at 10 bases. CDR1 and CDR2 from the germline V gene are MGHRA and YSYEKL. This CDR3 is 17 amino acids long. CDR3 in DNA: TGCGCAAGCAGCCAAGAAGGAGCGGGAGGGCGCCCTCATGAGCAGTCCTTC. This translates into CASSQEGAGGRPHEQSF.

This clonotype has ten or more counts. The chain is built from TRBV20-1 and TRBJ2-3; 9 nucleotides align to TRBD2. This CDR3 contains 15 residues. In germline, CDR1 is DFQATT, CDR2 SNEGSKA (reference sequence). V trimming: 3 bases; J trimming: 4 bases; junction bases outside the gene matches: 8. The CDR3 region is CSASGGGRAPDTQYF. CDR3 coding DNA: TGCAGTGCTAGTGGCGGCGGGAGGGCCCCAGATACGCAGTATTTT.

For this clonotype: With a much larger clone just one base away, this may be a read error. As DNA, the CDR3 is TGTGCCAGCAGTGGTATCGGGAGAAGCCACAATGAGCAGTTCTTC. Translated, it gives CASSGIGRSHNEQFF. The J gene is TRBJ2-1, the V gene TRBV6-1; a weak D match, TRBD2 (6 bases). Per the germline V gene, CDR1 is MNHNS and CDR2 is SASEGT. The CDR3 totals 15 residues. The V and J ends lost 4 bases and 5 bases respectively, with 15 bases between them.

On this clonotype: Possible read error: a much larger clone is one base away. The CDR3 loop reads CASSLAGKSRDNQPKHF. DNA of the CDR3: TGTGCCAGCAGTTTGGCTGGGAAGAGCAGGGACAATCAGCCCAAGCATTTT. The chain employs TRBV12-3 or TRBV12-4 and TRBJ1-5, with D perhaps matching TRBD1 (6 bases). The CDR3 runs to 17 residues.

In regard to this clonotype: The junction departs from the called germline gene at one end, perhaps through a read error. This chain uses TRBV11-3 with TRBJ2-2; TRBD1 matches at 10 bases. CDR1 SGHNT and CDR2 YENEEA come from the germline V gene. This CDR3 is 16 amino acids long. The DNA of the CDR3 is TGTGCCAGTAGCTTGCCTCGGACAGGGGGAAACGGGGAGCTGTTTTTT. The encoded protein is CASSLPRTGGNGELFF. Together with reference TRBV11-3 and TRBJ2-2, the CDR3 gives the full variable domain: EAGVVQSPRYKIIEKKQPVAFWCNPISGHNTLYWYLQNLGQGPELLIRYENEEAVDDSQLPKDRFSAERLKGVDSTLKIQPAELGDSAVYLCASSLPRTGGNGELFFGEGSRLTVL.

As for this clonotype: One junction end disagrees with the germline gene, perhaps due to a read error. V gene TRBV10-3 combines with J gene TRBJ2-3; D assignment may be TRBD1 or TRBD2 (5 bases each). The CDR3 covers 14 residues. Germline values: CDR1 ENHRY, CDR2 SYGVKD. CDR3 protein: CAISDGAYTDMQYF. The CDR3 coding sequence is TGTGCAATCAGTGACGGGGCATACACAGATATGCAGTATTTT.

A remark on this clonotype: Likely a read error: the CDR3 ends without its conserved phenylalanine or tryptophan. The genes are TRBV11-2 and TRBJ1-4; no firm D call. The germline V gene encodes CDR1 SGHAT and CDR2 FQNNGV. This CDR3 contains 15 residues. CDR3 DNA: TGTACCAGCAGCCCGGGGTCGGGAGTTGCGGAAAAACTGTTTTTA. Its translation is CTSSPGSGVAEKLFL.

This clonotype has at least ten counts. The V call is TRBV20-1, the J call TRBJ1-1; D is uncertain. Trimming removed 6 bases at V and 9 bases at J, with 11 bases between. The CDR3 is 10 residues long. Per germline, CDR1 DFQATT and CDR2 SNEGSKA (reference sequence). CDR3 sequence reads: CSAKFSKAFF. In DNA, the CDR3 is TGCAGTGCCAAATTTAGTAAAGCTTTCTTT.

This clonotype was counted only a few times. One end of the junction varies from germline; a read error may be responsible. The V gene is TRBV11-2, the J gene TRBJ2-2; 7 bases match TRBD2. The CDR3 spans 14 residues. The germline V gene has CDR1 SGHAT and CDR2 FQNNGV. This CDR3 is CANSLGGSTGELFF. In DNA, the CDR3 is TGTGCCAACAGCTTAGGCGGGAGTACCGGGGAGCTGTTTTTT. Complete variable domain (other parts from reference TRBV11-2 and TRBJ2-2): EAGVAQSPRYKIIEKRQSVAFWCNPISGHATLYWYQQILGQGPKLLIQFQNNGVVDDSQLPKDRFSAERLKGVDSTLKIQPAKLEDSAVYLCANSLGGSTGELFFGEGSRLTVL.